These 14 T cell receptor beta chains share one sample of origin, sequenced in a study of blood T cell repertoires in COVID-19. Clones were sequenced by immunoSEQ multiplex PCR, and TCRdb holds only the in-frame ones, with some missing. The sample has roughly 110,000 clones, approximately 85% seen once; the top ten hold less than 3.5%. The specimen sequenced was peripheral blood. The receptors were gathered from a man aged 40-55 years with acute or convalescent COVID-19.

This chain's CDR3 is CASSRTGYGYTF. CDR3 nucleotide sequence: TGTGCCAGCAGCCGTACGGGGTATGGCTACACCTTC. The rearrangement links TRBV6-5 to TRBJ1-2; D ambiguous. CDR1 MNHEY and CDR2 SVGAGI come from the germline V gene. The V and J ends lost 6 bases and 5 bases respectively, with 10 bases between them. The CDR3 extends over 12 amino acids.

This sequence joins TRBV5-6 and TRBJ2-6; the D gene is possibly TRBD1 (5 bases). The V end lost 0 bases, the J end lost 8 bases, and 9 bases lay between the germline ends. Germline CDR1 SGHDT, CDR2 YYEEEE. CDR3 size: 14 residues. The CDR3 DNA reads as TGTGCCAGCAGCTTGGGACAGATTCCCAACGTCCTGACTTTC. This codes for CASSLGQIPNVLTF.

This clone was observed a handful of times. V and J are TRBV4-1 and TRBJ1-2; D unclear. V lost 2 bases, J lost 0 bases, and 10 bases lay in between. This CDR3 is built from 15 residues. In germline, CDR1 is MGHRA, CDR2 YSYEKL. The CDR3 protein is CASSQPPAANYGYTF. CDR3 nucleotide sequence: TGCGCCAGCAGCCAACCCCCTGCAGCTAACTATGGCTACACCTTC.

This chain joins TRBV4-3 and TRBJ2-7; perhaps TRBD1 as D (6 bases). This CDR3 has 15 amino acids. Germline assignment: CDR1 LGHNA and CDR2 YSLEER. Trimming removed 0 bases at V and 2 bases at J, with 11 bases between. The DNA for the CDR3 is TGCGCCAGCAGCCAAGAGGTAGCAGGGGCCTACGAGCAGTACTTC. This codes for CASSQEVAGAYEQYF.

The chain couples TRBV4-1 to TRBJ2-1; D remains ambiguous. V was shortened by 1 base and J by 0 bases, with 13 bases between the two germline ends. The germline V gene has CDR1 MGHRA and CDR2 YSYEKL. CDR3 length equals 17 residues. The chain's CDR3 is CASSQGPDRSSYNEQFF. Here the CDR3 DNA reads TGCGCCAGCAGCCAAGGCCCCGACCGGAGCTCCTACAATGAGCAGTTCTTC.

As for this clone: Other DNA sequences in this specimen translate into the identical CDR3. The rearrangement uses TRBV27 and TRBJ2-7; 7 bases align to TRBD1. The CDR3 is 14 amino acids. V gave up 6 bases and J gave up 1 base; unmatched junction bases: 6. The germline V gene has CDR1 MNHEY and CDR2 SMNVEV (reference sequence). The chain's CDR3 is CASRRTGGSYEQYF. For the CDR3, the DNA is TGTGCCAGCAGACGGACAGGTGGATCCTACGAGCAGTACTTC.

The gene calls are TRBV6-5 and TRBJ1-2; TRBD1 is a possible D gene (5 bases). V was clipped by 4 bases and J by 5 bases, with 14 bases between them. Germline CDR1 is MNHEY and CDR2 is SVGAGI. This CDR3 spans 14 amino acids. The DNA for the CDR3 is TGTGCCAGCAGTTCGGCAGGGAGCGGGTATGGCTACACCTTC. Its protein product is CASSSAGSGYGYTF.

The CDR3 DNA reads TGCGCCAGCAGCGGATATCGCGGGACAGGGACAGCAGGAAACACCATATATTTT. It is translated as CASSGYRGTGTAGNTIYF. The V and J genes are TRBV4-1 and TRBJ1-3; 9 bases line up with TRBD1. Germline trimming cut 5 bases from V and 4 bases from J; bases unmatched to any gene: 15. From germline, CDR1 is MGHRA and CDR2 YSYEKL. CDR3 size: 18 residues.

This chain uses TRBV5-5 with TRBJ1-4, with a possible D match to TRBD1 (5 bases). Trimming removed 0 bases at V and 7 bases at J, with 10 bases between. The CDR3 runs to 14 residues. Germline V gene data show CDR1 as SGHKS and CDR2 as YYEKEE (reference sequence). The CDR3 here is CASSLVTEPEKLFF. In DNA, the CDR3 is TGTGCCAGCAGCTTGGTGACAGAACCTGAAAAACTGTTTTTT.

V usage is TRBV19 and J usage is TRBJ1-6; 7 bases align to TRBD1. V dropped 1 base and J dropped 11; count of bases not matched to a gene: 11. In germline, CDR1 is LNHDA, CDR2 SQIVND (reference sequence). CDR3 length equals 16 residues. The CDR3 DNA follows: TGTGCCAGTAGTATAGCCGGAGGAGGGGGCCTGGCACCCCTCCACTTT. As protein: CASSIAGGGGLAPLHF. Filled out from reference TRBV19 and TRBJ1-6, the complete variable domain reads DGGITQSPKYLFRKEGQNVTLSCEQNLNHDAMYWYRQDPGQGLRLIYYSQIVNDFQKGDIAEGYSVSREKKESFPLTVTSAQKNPTAFYLCASSIAGGGGLAPLHFGNGTRLTVT.

This chain uses TRBV5-1 with TRBJ1-2; maybe TRBD1 (6 bases). Looked up from germline, CDR1 is SGHRS and CDR2 is YFSETQ. V was trimmed by 4 bases and J by 8 bases, leaving 21 bases between them. The length of the CDR3 is 15 residues. CDR3 protein: CASSPQVGGARGYTF. CDR3 nucleotide sequence: TGCGCCAGCAGCCCTCAGGTTGGGGGCGCAAGGGGCTACACCTTC.

This chain links TRBV3-1 (or the pseudogene TRBV3-2) with TRBJ2-3, with TRBD2 matching 8 bases. V shed 5 bases, J shed 3 bases, and the junction held 7 bases outside the gene matches. CDR1 is LGHDT and CDR2 is YNNKEL in the germline V gene (reference sequence). The CDR3 has 15 residues. This CDR3 reads CASSSGGYETDTQYF. Written as DNA, the CDR3 is TGTGCCAGCAGCTCGGGGGGGTATGAAACAGATACGCAGTATTTT.

The chain employs TRBV5-1 and TRBJ2-2, with D possibly being TRBD2 (6 bases). CDR1 is SGHRS, CDR2 YFSETQ, per germline. V was trimmed by 1 base and J by 0 bases, leaving 10 bases between them. The CDR3 spans 16 residues. This chain's CDR3 is CASSLPAGTNTGELFF. The CDR3 DNA sequence: TGCGCCAGCAGCTTGCCGGCGGGAACGAACACCGGGGAGCTGTTTTTT.

This sequence joins TRBV29-1 and TRBJ2-1; maybe TRBD2 (6 bases). Trimming removed 4 bases at V and 4 bases at J, with 14 bases between. The CDR3 runs 14 residues. Germline values: CDR1 SQVTM, CDR2 ANQGSEA. DNA of the CDR3: TGCAGCGTTGTTCCGGGAGACAAATACAATGAGCAGTTCTTC. Protein: CSVVPGDKYNEQFF.